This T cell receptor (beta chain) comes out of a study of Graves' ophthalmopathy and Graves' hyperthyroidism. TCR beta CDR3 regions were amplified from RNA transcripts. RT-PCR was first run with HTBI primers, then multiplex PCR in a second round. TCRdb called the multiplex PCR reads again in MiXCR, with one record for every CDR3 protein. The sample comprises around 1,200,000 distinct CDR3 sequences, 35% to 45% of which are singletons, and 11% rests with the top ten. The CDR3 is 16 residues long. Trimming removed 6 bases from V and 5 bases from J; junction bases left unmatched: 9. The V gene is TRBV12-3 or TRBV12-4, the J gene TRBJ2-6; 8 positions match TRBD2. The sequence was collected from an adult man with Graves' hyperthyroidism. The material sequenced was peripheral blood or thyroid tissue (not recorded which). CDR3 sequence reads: CASSPSGGARANVLTF. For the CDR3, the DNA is TGTGCCAGCAGCCCCAGCGGGGGAGCCAGGGCCAACGTCCTGACTTTC.